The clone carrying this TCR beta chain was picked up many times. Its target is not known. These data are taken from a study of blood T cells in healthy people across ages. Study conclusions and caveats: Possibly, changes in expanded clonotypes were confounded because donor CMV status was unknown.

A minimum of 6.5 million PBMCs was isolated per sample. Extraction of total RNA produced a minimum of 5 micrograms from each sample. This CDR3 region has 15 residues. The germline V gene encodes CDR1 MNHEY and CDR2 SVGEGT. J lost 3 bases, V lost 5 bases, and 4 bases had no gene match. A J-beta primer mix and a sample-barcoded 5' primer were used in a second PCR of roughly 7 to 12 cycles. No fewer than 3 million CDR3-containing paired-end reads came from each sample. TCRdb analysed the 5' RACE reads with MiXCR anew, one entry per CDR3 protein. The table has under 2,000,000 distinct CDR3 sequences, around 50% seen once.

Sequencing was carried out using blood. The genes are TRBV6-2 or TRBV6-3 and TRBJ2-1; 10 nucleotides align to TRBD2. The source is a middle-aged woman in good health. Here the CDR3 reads CASSLTSGDYNEQFF. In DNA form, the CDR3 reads TGTGCCAGCAGTCTTACTAGCGGGGACTACAATGAGCAGTTCTTC.